This TCR beta chain stems from a study of CD8+ T cells in alopecia areata (dated by TCRdb to the late 2010s). The study in broad terms: Treated patients were enrolled in an open-label pilot trial of oral tofacitinib, 5 to 10 mg twice daily, for moderate-to-severe alopecia areata. TCRbeta CDR3 regions were amplified by immunoSEQ multiplex PCR using 35 Vbeta forward and 13 Jbeta reverse primers. RNA was extracted with the PAXgene miRNA kit for fixed scalp, the miRNeasy kit for PBMCs, and the RNeasy kit for mouse skin. For the treated patients, the SALT score, which quantifies what percentage of scalp surface area is affected, served as the measure of disease severity. Patients on tofacitinib were biopsied at baseline and after 4 and 24 weeks of treatment, and several of the patients also had a later scalp biopsy. Patients stayed on tofacitinib for 6 to 18 months and then had 6 months of follow-up off drug so that delayed response and recurrence could be assessed. The study used high-throughput TCRbeta sequencing to examine T cell clonal expansion in alopecia areata, in both the C3H/HeJ mouse model and human patients. Scalp clonality was compared across normal scalp (n=4), patchy alopecia areata scalp (n=8), and alopecia totalis/universalis scalp (n=8). Human TCRbeta sequencing covered scalp tissue and sorted CD4+ and CD8+ peripheral blood T cells from patchy and totalis/universalis alopecia areata patients and healthy controls. Beyond this particular receptor, the publication reports: Compared with mice, TCR sequences shared between patients were less clear, possibly partly because of HLA diversity across the patient population. Scalp TCR repertoire analysis is complicated because resident alphabeta T cells in normal human skin are also sequenced, whereas mouse skin is dominated by gammadelta T cells. Many expanded lesional clones persisted in scalp and blood during tofacitinib treatment, which may partly explain relapse after stopping treatment. Scalp clonality and the number of expanded CD8+ clones among the top 100 scalp clones were significantly decreased by tofacitinib. Higher clonality and more expanded CD8+ clones were observed in lesional scalp than in normal scalp, particularly in alopecia totalis/universalis, a finding suggestive of antigenic drive. Because the treated cohort was small and included a single nonresponder, larger studies are needed to assess links between baseline CD8+ expansion and response.

There are a few counts of this clone. This clone's antigen is unknown. Base qualities are not at hand, and no much larger clone is one base apart. Library preparation used the immunoSEQ multiplex PCR assay. For TCR sequencing, RNA was extracted from every sample and reverse transcribed into cDNA to serve as template. SuperScript III was used for first-strand cDNA synthesis, primed with a 2:1 mix of oligo-dT and random hexamers. A synthetic immune receptor repertoire was used to measure amplification bias, and any remaining bias was corrected computationally. The paper's data handling went like this. Raw reads were preprocessed to remove errors, and CDR3 was defined according to IMGT conventions as the region from the conserved cysteine to phenylalanine. Clonality was calculated as 1 minus Shannon entropy normalized by log2 of the number of productive unique TCRs. Scalp TCRbeta sequences were cross-referenced with sorted blood CD4 and CD8 repertoires so that the CD4 or CD8 identity of scalp clones could be inferred. TCRdb took this table from immuneACCESS and kept in-frame rearrangements with V and J called. Such tables lack part of the clones; where checked against another copy, unresolved V genes explain under half of the gap, and the rest is unexplained. The DNA was the basis for D and trimming; V, J and clone size are from that table. The sample has about 220,000 clones on record, around three fifths of them singletons. The biggest ten clones account for 1.6% of the sample.

The sample's time point, from its label and the paper: about 4 weeks on oral tofacitinib. The treatment or condition label for this specimen denotes: oral pan-JAK inhibitor, 5-10 mg twice daily. Lesional scalp punch biopsies and peripheral blood were collected from alopecia areata patients. PBMCs were isolated by density centrifugation and stained for CD3, CD4 and CD8, after which CD4+ and CD8+ T cells were sorted on a FACSAria. The sequence came from a human donor with alopecia areata. The sequencing here drew on CD4+ T cells sorted from blood, taken at week 4, from a patient treated with tofacitinib.

The CDR3 protein sequence reads: CASARDRGQPQHF. The nucleotide sequence reads as follows: TGTGCCAGCGCCCGGGACAGGGGGCAACCCCAGCATTTT. The sequence links TRBV6-5 to TRBJ1-5; TRBD1 lines up with 12 middle nucleotides. Reading the germline V gene gives CDR1 MNHEY and CDR2 SVGAGI. Trimming takes 8 bases off V and 10 bases off J; junction bases not matched to a gene: 6. From its cysteine to its phenylalanine, the CDR3 spans 13 amino acids. Only CDR3 DNA is held: 39 bases, read in frame from base 1.